Shown below are 19 T cell receptor beta chains from a single sample sequenced in a study of intratumoral heterogeneity in liver cancer. Only in-frame clones appear in the TCRdb table, and some are missing; sequencing was by immunoSEQ multiplex PCR. The table has thousands of clones, around 68% seen once; the top ten hold about a fifth. The specimen comprised tumor-adjacent normal tissue, sampled before any cancer treatment. The receptors derive from a man aged 70 or older with hepatocellular carcinoma.

The chain combines TRBV10-2 with TRBJ1-6, with 7 bases that match TRBD1. Looked up from germline, CDR1 is WSHSY and CDR2 is SAAADI. Losses at the gene ends were 6 bases for V and 6 bases for J; bases not matched to a gene: 2. This CDR3 is built from 13 residues. Written as DNA, the CDR3 is TGCGCCAGCAGAGCAGGGGGTAATTCACCCCTCCACTTT. This encodes CASRAGGNSPLHF.

V usage is TRBV14 and J usage is TRBJ1-6, with 8 bases fitting TRBD1. Germline-derived CDR1 and CDR2 are SGHDN and FVKESK. With 2 bases clipped from V and 0 bases from J, the junction kept 3 bases outside the gene matches. The CDR3 loop spans 17 amino acids. CDR3 residues: CASSQNRGSSYNSPLHF. DNA for the CDR3: TGTGCCAGCAGCCAAAACAGGGGGAGCTCCTATAATTCACCCCTCCACTTT.

This sequence joins TRBV27 and TRBJ1-5, with D perhaps TRBD1 (5 bases). V lost 11 bases, J lost 7 bases, and 15 bases lay in between. The CDR3 is 12 amino acids. The germline V gene encodes CDR1 MNHEY and CDR2 SMNVEV (reference sequence). CDR3 sequence reads: CAAGGALQPQHF. The CDR3 DNA reads as TGTGCCGCCGGCGGGGCGTTGCAGCCCCAGCATTTT.

This clone was seen a few times. The chain is built from TRBV19 and TRBJ1-5, with TRBD1 matching over 10 bases. Trimming cost V 5 bases and J 0 bases; bases outside gene matches: 4. The CDR3 loop spans 16 amino acids. CDR1 is LNHDA, CDR2 SQIVND, per germline (reference sequence). In nucleotides, the CDR3 is TGTGCCAGTAGTGGGGACAGGGGTCTTAGCAATCAGCCCCAGCATTTT. Translated: CASSGDRGLSNQPQHF.

The chain recombines TRBV9 with TRBJ1-3, with D unclear. The CDR3 loop spans 14 amino acids. Looked up from germline, CDR1 is SGDLS and CDR2 is YYNGEE. Deletions cut 3 bases from V and 0 bases from J, with 7 bases between. The CDR3 region has the DNA TGTGCCAGCAGCGCCCAGATCTCTGGAAACACCATATATTTT. Encoded protein: CASSAQISGNTIYF. Full variable domain (outside the CDR3, taken from reference TRBV9 and TRBJ1-3): DSGVTQTPKHLITATGQRVTLRCSPRSGDLSVYWYQQSLDQGLQFLIQYYNGEERAKGNILERFSAQQFPDLHSELNLSSLELGDSALYFCASSAQISGNTIYFGEGSWLTVV.

V is TRBV5-1 and J is TRBJ2-5; D not certain. V dropped 4 bases and J dropped 1 base, with 14 bases sitting between them. The CDR3 is 15 residues long. Germline V gene sequence: CDR1 SGHRS, CDR2 YFSETQ. The CDR3 region is CASSPDRVGQETQYF. In DNA form, the CDR3 reads TGCGCCAGCAGCCCCGATAGGGTGGGCCAAGAGACCCAGTACTTC.

The gene calls are TRBV30 and TRBJ1-3; D unresolved. Deletions cut 1 base from V and 4 bases from J, with 17 bases between. CDR1 GTSNPN and CDR2 SVGIG come from the germline V gene (reference sequence). The CDR3 totals 16 residues. The CDR3 DNA is TGTGCCTGGAGTGGACCTATAAGTTGGTCCGGAAACACCATATATTTT. Encoded protein: CAWSGPISWSGNTIYF.

The sample holds a few counts of this clone. The rearrangement uses TRBV6-4 and TRBJ2-7; D is unclear. This CDR3 is built from 14 residues. Trimming pared 3 bases from V and 2 bases from J, leaving 11 bases between. The V gene's germline CDR1 is MRHNA and CDR2 SNTAGT. CDR3 coding DNA: TGTGCCAGCAGTGAACGAACAGTAACCTACGAGCAGTACTTC. It encodes CASSERTVTYEQYF.

The V and J genes are TRBV27 and TRBJ2-5; 11 bases are a match to TRBD1. With 4 bases clipped from V and 9 bases from J, the junction kept 7 bases outside the gene matches. CDR1 MNHEY and CDR2 SMNVEV come from the germline V gene (reference sequence). This CDR3 contains 14 residues. Here the CDR3 reads CASSSTGQGAAQYF. The CDR3 nucleotides read TGTGCCAGCAGTTCTACCGGACAGGGGGCGGCCCAGTACTTC.

The V call is TRBV6-5, the J call TRBJ2-1, with D perhaps assigned TRBD1 or TRBD2 (5 bases each). V was shortened by 9 bases and J by 7 bases, with 19 bases between the two germline ends. The CDR3 sequence is 14 residues long. CDR1 and CDR2 from the germline V gene are MNHEY and SVGAGI. CDR3: CASIVGRWGNEQFF. The CDR3 DNA follows: TGTGCCAGTATTGTGGGACGCTGGGGGAATGAGCAGTTCTTC.

In this sample, this clone turned up a few times. This chain connects TRBV6-2 or TRBV6-3 to TRBJ1-5; possible D gene TRBD1, 5 bases. The CDR3 totals 19 residues. Trimming cost V 2 bases and J 3 bases, with 23 bases left between them. Germline V CDR1 and CDR2: MNHEY, SVGEGT. CDR3 region: CASSYDAGDPGRFNQPQHF. CDR3 nucleotides: TGTGCCAGCAGTTACGACGCTGGGGACCCGGGACGGTTCAATCAGCCCCAGCATTTT.

This clone was detected once. The genes are TRBV5-8 and TRBJ2-7, with a tentative D call TRBD1 (5 bases). This CDR3 contains 15 residues. V was cut by 3 bases and J by 3 bases, with 16 bases left in between. Per the germline V gene, CDR1 is SGHTS and CDR2 is YDEGEE. The CDR3 DNA sequence: TGTGCCAGCAGCTCACCATCAGGGTACGGCTACGAGCAGTACTTC. It codes for CASSSPSGYGYEQYF.

Relative to its sample, this clone is medium-sized. This same CDR3 is encoded by further DNA sequences in the sample. The chain couples TRBV28 to TRBJ1-6; 9 bases match TRBD1. The CDR3 extends over 14 amino acids. Trimming took 4 bases from V and 5 from J; bases not matched to a gene: 0. In germline, CDR1 is MDHEN, CDR2 SYDVKM. CDR3 residues: CASSWDRDNSPLHF. Written as DNA, the CDR3 is TGTGCCAGCAGTTGGGACAGGGATAATTCACCCCTCCACTTT.

The chain employs TRBV19 and TRBJ1-4, with TRBD1 matching over 9 bases. This CDR3 has 13 residues. Per the germline V gene, CDR1 is LNHDA and CDR2 is SQIVND (reference sequence). V dropped 7 bases and J dropped 7; count of bases not matched to a gene: 4. CDR3 bases: TGTGCCAGTAACAGGGGGCAGGCTGAAAAACTGTTTTTT. It yields the protein CASNRGQAEKLFF.

V is TRBV6-5 and J is TRBJ1-2; D possibly corresponds to TRBD1 (6 bases). Trimming stripped 0 bases from V and 6 bases from J, with 11 bases between. The CDR3 extends over 14 amino acids. Germline V gives CDR1 MNHEY, CDR2 SVGAGI. The CDR3 reads CASSYSVPGDGYTF. CDR3 bases: TGTGCCAGCAGTTACTCCGTCCCAGGGGATGGCTACACCTTC.

The chain has TRBV5-1 and TRBJ1-1, with 7 bases aligning to TRBD1. The CDR3 covers 14 residues. V lost 4 bases to trimming and J lost 3 bases; unmatched junction nucleotides: 6. CDR1 is SGHRS, CDR2 YFSETQ, per germline. CDR3 sequence reads: CASSLQGKDTEAFF. For the CDR3, the DNA is TGCGCCAGCAGCCTACAGGGGAAAGACACTGAAGCTTTCTTT.

This clone turned up a few times. This sequence joins TRBV19 and TRBJ1-5, with TRBD1 matching over 9 bases. This CDR3 comprises 14 residues. With V trimmed by 5 bases and J by 6 bases, 5 bases remained unmatched. Germline V lookup: CDR1 LNHDA, CDR2 SQIVND (reference sequence). The CDR3 region is CASSDHRGPQPQHF. The CDR3 DNA reads as TGTGCCAGTAGTGACCACAGGGGGCCTCAGCCCCAGCATTTT.

This clone has just one count. This chain joins TRBV15 and TRBJ2-5; tentatively, D is TRBD1 (7 bases). The CDR3 contains 15 residues. Trimming left V 0 bases short and J 5 bases short, with 13 bases between. CDR1 is LNHNV and CDR2 is YYDKDF in the germline V gene (reference sequence). The CDR3, as DNA: TGTGCCACCAGCAGAGATCGGAGGGGGCAGGAGACCCAGTACTTC. Translating it yields CATSRDRRGQETQYF.

This clone was picked up a small number of times. The J gene is TRBJ1-3, the V gene TRBV7-2; possibly TRBD1 for D (5 bases). Between the trimmed V and J ends, which lost 3 bases and 0 bases, there was a span of 9 bases. The germline gives CDR1 SGHTA, CDR2 FQGNSA. This CDR3 contains 15 residues. As DNA, the CDR3 is TGTGCCAGCAGCTTGGGGGTAGGCTCTGGAAACACCATATATTTT. This sequence encodes CASSLGVGSGNTIYF.